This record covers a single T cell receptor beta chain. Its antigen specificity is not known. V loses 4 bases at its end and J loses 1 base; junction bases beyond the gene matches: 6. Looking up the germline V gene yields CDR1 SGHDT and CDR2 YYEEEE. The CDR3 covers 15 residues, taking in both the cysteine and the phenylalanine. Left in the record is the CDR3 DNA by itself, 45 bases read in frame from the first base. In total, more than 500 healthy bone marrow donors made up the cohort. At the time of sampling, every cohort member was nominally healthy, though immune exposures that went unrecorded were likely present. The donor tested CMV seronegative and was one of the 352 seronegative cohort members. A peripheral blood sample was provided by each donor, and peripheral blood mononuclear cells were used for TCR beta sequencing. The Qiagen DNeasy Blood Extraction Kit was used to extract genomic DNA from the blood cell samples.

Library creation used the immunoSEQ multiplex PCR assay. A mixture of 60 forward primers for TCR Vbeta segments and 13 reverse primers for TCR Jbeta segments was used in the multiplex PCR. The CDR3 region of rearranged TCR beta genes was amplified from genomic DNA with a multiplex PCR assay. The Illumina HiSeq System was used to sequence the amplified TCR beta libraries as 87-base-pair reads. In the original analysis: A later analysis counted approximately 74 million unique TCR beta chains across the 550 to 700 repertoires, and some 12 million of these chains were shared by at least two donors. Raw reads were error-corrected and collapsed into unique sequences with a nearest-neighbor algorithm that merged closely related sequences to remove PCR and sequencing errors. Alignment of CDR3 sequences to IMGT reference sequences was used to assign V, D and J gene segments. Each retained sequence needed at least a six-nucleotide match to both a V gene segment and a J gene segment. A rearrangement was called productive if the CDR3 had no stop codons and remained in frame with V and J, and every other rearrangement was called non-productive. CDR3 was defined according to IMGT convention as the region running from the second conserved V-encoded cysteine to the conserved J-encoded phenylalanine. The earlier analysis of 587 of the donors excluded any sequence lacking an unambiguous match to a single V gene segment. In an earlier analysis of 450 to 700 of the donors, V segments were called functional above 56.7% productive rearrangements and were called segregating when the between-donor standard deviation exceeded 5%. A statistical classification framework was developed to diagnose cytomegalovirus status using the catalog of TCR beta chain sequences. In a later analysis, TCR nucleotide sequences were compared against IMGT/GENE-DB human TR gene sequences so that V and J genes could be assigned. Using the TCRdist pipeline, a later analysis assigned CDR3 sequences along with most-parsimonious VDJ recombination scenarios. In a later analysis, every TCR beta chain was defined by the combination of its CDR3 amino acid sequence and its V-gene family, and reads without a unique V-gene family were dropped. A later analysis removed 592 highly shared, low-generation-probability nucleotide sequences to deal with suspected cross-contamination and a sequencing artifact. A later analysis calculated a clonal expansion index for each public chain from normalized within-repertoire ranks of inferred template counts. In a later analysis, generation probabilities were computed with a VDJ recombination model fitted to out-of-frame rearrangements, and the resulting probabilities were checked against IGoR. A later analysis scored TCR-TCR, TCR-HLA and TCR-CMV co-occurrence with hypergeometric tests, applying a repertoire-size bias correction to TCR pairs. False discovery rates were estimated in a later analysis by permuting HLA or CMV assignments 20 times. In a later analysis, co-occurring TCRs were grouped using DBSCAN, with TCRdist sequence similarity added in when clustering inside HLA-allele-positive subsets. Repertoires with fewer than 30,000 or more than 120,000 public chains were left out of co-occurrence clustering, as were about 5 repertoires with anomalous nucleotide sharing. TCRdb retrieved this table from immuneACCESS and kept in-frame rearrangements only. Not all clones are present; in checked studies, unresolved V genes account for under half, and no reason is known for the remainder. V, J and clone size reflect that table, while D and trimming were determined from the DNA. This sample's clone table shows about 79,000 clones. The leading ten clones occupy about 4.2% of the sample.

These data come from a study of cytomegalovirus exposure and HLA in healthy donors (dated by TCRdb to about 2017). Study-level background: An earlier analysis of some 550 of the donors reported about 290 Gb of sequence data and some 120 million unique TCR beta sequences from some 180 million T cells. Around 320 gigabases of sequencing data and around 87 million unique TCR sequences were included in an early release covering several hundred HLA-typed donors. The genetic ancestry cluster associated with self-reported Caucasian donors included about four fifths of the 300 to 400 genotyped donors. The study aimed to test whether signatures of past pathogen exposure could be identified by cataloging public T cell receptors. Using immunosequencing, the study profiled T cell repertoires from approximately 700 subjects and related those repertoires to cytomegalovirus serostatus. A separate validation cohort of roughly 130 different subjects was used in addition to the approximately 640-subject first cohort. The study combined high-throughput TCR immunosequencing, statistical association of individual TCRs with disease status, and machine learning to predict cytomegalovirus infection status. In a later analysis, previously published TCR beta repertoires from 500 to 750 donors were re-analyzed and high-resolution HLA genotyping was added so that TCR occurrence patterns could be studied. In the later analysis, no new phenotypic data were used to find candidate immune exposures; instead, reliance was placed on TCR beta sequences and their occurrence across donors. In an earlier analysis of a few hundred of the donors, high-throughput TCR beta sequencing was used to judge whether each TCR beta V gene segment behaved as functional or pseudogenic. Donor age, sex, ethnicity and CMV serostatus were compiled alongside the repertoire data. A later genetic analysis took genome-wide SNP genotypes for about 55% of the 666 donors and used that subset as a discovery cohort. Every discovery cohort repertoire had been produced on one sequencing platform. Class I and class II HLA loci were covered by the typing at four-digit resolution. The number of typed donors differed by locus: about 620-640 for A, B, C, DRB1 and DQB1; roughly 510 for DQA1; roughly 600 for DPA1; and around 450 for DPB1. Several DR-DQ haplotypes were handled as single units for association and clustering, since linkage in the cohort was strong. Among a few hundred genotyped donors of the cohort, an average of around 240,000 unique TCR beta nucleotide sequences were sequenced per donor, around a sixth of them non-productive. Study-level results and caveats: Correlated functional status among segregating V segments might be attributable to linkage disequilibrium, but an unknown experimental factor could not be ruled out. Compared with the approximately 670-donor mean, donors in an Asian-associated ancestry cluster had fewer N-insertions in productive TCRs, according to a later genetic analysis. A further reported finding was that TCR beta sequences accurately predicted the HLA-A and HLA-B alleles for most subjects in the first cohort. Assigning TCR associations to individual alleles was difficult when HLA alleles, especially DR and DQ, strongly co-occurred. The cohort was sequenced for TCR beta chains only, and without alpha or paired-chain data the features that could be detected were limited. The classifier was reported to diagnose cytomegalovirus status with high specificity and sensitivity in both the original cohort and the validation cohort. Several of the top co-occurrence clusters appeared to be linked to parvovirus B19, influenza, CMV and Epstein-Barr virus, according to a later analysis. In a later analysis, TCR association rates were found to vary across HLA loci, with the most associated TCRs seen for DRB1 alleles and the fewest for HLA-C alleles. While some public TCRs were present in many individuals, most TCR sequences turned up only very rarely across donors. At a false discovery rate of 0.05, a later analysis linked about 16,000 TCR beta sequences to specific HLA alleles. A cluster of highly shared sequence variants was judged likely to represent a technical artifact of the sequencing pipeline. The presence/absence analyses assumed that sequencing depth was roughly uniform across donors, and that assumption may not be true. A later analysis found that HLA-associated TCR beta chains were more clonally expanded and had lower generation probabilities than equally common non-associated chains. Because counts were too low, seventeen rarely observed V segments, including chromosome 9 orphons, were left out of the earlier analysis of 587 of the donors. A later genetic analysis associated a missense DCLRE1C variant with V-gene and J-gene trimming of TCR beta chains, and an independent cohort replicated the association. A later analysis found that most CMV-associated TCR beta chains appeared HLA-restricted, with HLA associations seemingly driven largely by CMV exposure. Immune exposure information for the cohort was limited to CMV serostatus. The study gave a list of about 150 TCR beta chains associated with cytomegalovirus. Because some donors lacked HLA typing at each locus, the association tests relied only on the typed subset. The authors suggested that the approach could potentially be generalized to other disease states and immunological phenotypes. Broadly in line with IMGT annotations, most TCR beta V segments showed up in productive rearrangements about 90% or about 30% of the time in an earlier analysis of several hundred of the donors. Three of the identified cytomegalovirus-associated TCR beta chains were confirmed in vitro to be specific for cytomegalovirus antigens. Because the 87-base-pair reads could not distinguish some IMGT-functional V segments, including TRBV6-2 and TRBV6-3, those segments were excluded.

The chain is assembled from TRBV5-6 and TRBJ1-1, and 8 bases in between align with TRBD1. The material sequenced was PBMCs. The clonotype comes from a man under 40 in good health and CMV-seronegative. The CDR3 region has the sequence CASSPQDRENTEAFF. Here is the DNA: TGTGCCAGCAGCCCCCAGGACAGGGAGAACACTGAAGCTTTCTTT.